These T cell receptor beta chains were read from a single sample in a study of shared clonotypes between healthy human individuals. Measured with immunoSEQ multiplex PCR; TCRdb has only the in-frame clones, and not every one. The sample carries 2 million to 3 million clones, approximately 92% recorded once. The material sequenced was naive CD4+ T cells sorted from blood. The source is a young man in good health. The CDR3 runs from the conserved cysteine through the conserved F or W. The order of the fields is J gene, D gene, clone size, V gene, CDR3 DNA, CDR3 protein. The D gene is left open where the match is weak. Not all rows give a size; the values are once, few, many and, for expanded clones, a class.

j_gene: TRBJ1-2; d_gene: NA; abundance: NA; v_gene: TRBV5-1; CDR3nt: TGCGCCAGCAGCTTGCCACACGAAGGGTTCTATGGCTACACCTTC; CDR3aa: CASSLPHEGFYGYTF
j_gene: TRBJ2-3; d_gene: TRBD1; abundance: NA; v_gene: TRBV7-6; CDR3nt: TGTGCCAGCAGCTTCGACAGGGGAGATACGCAGTATTTT; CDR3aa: CASSFDRGDTQYF
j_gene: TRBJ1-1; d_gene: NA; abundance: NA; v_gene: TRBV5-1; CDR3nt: TGCGCCAGCAGCGGGCGGTTAGGGAACACTGAAGCTTTCTTT; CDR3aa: CASSGRLGNTEAFF
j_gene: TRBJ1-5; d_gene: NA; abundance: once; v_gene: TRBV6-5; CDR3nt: TGTGCCAGCACCTCAGCCGGGGGCAATCAGCCCCAGCATTTT; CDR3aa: CASTSAGGNQPQHF
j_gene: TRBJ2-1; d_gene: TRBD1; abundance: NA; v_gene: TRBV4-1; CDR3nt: TGCGCCAGCAGCCCAGTGACAGGGCGAAGTTACAATGAGCAGTTCTTC; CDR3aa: CASSPVTGRSYNEQFF
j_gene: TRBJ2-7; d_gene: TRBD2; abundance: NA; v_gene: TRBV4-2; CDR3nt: TGTGCCAGCAGCCATCCGGGACTAGCGGGGGACTTTTACGAGCAGTACTTC; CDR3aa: CASSHPGLAGDFYEQYF
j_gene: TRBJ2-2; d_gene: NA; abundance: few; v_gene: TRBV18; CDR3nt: TGTGCCAGCTCACCACCGGCAAATGTCGGGGAGCTGTTTTTT; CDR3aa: CASSPPANVGELFF
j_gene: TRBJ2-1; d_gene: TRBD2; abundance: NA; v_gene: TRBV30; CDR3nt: TGTGCCTGGACCCGCGGGGGGGGTGGCAATGAGCAGTTCTTC; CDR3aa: CAWTRGGGGNEQFF
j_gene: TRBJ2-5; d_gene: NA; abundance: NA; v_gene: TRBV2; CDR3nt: TGTGCCAGCGAGTACCGGGGCATATGGGAGACCCAGTACTTC; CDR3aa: CASEYRGIWETQYF
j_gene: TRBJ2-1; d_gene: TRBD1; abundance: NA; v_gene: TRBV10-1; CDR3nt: TGCGCCAGCAGTGAGGGGGCGACAGGGGTAAGAGTGCAGTTCTTC; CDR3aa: CASSEGATGVRVQFF
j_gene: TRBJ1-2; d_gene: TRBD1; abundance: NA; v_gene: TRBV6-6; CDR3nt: TGTGCCAGCAGGATGAACCGACAGGGAGATAACTATGGCTACACCTTC; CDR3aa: CASRMNRQGDNYGYTF
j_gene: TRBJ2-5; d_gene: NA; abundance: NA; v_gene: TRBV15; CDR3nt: TGTGCCACCAGCAGAGATGTCGGGGATGAAGAGACCCAGTACTTC; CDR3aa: CATSRDVGDEETQYF
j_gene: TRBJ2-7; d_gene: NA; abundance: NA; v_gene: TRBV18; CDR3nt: TGTGCCAGCTCACAGGCGGGTAGCTCCTACGAGCAGTACTTC; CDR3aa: CASSQAGSSYEQYF
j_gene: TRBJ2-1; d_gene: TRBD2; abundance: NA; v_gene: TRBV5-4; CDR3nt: TGTGCCAGCAGCTTGGGGACTAGGGTGAATGAGCAGTTCTTC; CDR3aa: CASSLGTRVNEQFF
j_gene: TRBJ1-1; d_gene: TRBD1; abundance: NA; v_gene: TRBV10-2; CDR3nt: TGCGCCAGCAGTAGACAGGGCAACACTGAAGCTTTCTTT; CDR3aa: CASSRQGNTEAFF
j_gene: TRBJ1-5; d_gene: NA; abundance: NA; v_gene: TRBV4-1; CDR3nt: TGCGCCAGCAGCAAGGATGAATTGGGGGTAGCTCAGCCCCAGCATTTT; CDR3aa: CASSKDELGVAQPQHF
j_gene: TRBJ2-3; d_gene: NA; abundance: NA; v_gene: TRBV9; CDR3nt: TGTGCCAGCAACCCACAGGGGAGGCCCACAGATACGCAGTATTTT; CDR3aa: CASNPQGRPTDTQYF
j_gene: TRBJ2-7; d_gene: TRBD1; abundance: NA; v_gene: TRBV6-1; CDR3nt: TGTGCCAGCAGTGGACAGGGGAAAGCCTTCTCCTACGAGCAGTACTTC; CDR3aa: CASSGQGKAFSYEQYF
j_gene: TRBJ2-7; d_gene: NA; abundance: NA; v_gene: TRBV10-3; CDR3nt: TGTGCCATCAGTGAGTCGAAATCCGGGGCCCCCTACGAGCAGTACTTC; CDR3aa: CAISESKSGAPYEQYF
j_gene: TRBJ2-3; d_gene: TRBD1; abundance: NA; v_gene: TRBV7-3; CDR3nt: TGTGCCAGCAGCTTGCAAGGGGGCAGTTATACAGATACGCAGTATTTT; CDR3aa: CASSLQGGSYTDTQYF
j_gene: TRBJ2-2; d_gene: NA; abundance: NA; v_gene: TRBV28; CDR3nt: TGTGCCAGCAGGGGGAACACCGGGGAGCTGTTTTTT; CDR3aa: CASRGNTGELFF
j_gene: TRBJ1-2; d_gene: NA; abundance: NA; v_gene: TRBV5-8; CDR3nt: TGTGCCAGCAGCTTGGCTGGCAGGGATGGATTTGGCTACACCTTC; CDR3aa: CASSLAGRDGFGYTF
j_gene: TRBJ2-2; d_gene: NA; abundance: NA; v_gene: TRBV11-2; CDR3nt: TGTGCCAGCAGCAGGACGCAGGCGCCCTCTTGGACCGGGGAGCTGTTTTTT; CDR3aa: CASSRTQAPSWTGELFF
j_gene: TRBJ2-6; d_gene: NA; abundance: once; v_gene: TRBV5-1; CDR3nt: TGCGCCAGCAGCTTGGTTTCGGTAGTCACTGGGGCCAACGTCCTGACTTTC; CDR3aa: CASSLVSVVTGANVLTF
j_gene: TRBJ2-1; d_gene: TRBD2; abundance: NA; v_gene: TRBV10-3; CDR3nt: TGTGCCACCCAAGGGAGACTAGCGGGGGGAGGCAATGAGCAGTTCTTC; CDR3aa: CATQGRLAGGGNEQFF
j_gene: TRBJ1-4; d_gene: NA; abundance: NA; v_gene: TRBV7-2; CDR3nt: TGTGCCAGCAGCCTCGGGGGTAATGAAAAACTGTTTTTT; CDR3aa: CASSLGGNEKLFF
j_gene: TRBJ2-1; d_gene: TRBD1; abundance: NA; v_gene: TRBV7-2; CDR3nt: TGTGCCAGCAGCTTTGACAGGGGTAGGGGTGAGCAGTTCTTC; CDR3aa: CASSFDRGRGEQFF
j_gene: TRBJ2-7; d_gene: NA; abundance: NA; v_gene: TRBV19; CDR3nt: TGTGCCAGTAGTATCGGGGTCGGGACAATCGGCTCCTACGAGCAGTACTTC; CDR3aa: CASSIGVGTIGSYEQYF
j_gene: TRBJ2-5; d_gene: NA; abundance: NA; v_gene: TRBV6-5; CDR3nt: TGTGCCAGCACAGGGGGGGAGACCCAGTACTTC; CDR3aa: CASTGGETQYF
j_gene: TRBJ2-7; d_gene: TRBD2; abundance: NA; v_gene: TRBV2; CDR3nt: TGTGCCAGCAAGCAGCCCCAGACTAGCATCTACGAGCAGTACTTC; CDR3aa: CASKQPQTSIYEQYF
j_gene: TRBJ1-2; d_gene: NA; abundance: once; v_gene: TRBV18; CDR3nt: TGTGCCAGCTCACCCGACAGTTTCGGCTACACCTTC; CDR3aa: CASSPDSFGYTF
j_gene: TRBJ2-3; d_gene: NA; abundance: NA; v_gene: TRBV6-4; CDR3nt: TGTGCCAGCAGTGACGGCCATCGCACAGATACGCAGTATTTT; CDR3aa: CASSDGHRTDTQYF
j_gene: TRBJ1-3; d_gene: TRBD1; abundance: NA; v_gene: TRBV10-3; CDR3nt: TGTGCCATCAGCACAGACAGGGGGGACACCATATATTTT; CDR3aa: CAISTDRGDTIYF
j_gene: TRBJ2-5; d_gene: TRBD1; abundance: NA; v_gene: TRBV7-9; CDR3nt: TGTGCCAGCAGATTTGGACAGGGGCAAGAGACCCAGTACTTC; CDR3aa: CASRFGQGQETQYF
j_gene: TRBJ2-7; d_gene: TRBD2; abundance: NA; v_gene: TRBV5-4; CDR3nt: TGTGCCAGCAGTTATTCGACTAGCGGGAGTGGTTATGATTCCTACGAGCAGTACTTC; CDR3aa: CASSYSTSGSGYDSYEQYF
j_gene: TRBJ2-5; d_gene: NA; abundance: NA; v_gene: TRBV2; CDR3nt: TGTGCCAGCAAGGACGGATTTCAAGAGACCCAGTACTTC; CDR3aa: CASKDGFQETQYF